A selection of T cell receptor beta chains follows, all from one sample in a study of human T cells and chemical hapten exposure. TCRdb reprocessed the RACE reads with MiXCR, giving one entry per CDR3 protein. The sample contains approximately 260,000 distinct CDR3 sequences, around 9.3% of which appear only once. The sample consisted of whole blood, taken in connection with sensitization to the hapten diphenylcyclopropenone (DPC). These receptors came from a woman aged 40 to 50 with alopecia areata. Some clones in this sample may be carry-over from other donors' samples. Each CDR3 is given with its conserved first and last residue.

CDR3 length,J gene,V gene,CDR3 protein
15,TRBJ1-6,TRBV7-8,CASSLAALANSPLHF
15,TRBJ1-5,TRBV9,CASSVTDIGYQPQHF
13,TRBJ2-5,TRBV12-3/TRBV12-4,CASSFGRVETQYF
13,TRBJ2-5,TRBV28,CASSSSSLETQYF
17,TRBJ2-2,TRBV18,CASSPPIGQGYTGELFF
17,TRBJ1-1,TRBV5-1,CASSPGTALTLNTEAFF
13,TRBJ2-7,TRBV2,CASSDAGPGEQYF
15,TRBJ2-3,TRBV11-1,CAGRTTSGRPDTQYF
16,TRBJ2-6,TRBV29-1,CSVEAQGGSGANVLTF
14,TRBJ2-3,TRBV20-1,CSALSDRGTDTQYF
13,TRBJ2-6,TRBV29-1,CSVEVSGANVLTF
15,TRBJ1-1,TRBV7-9,CASSLTGTGSTEAFF
14,TRBJ2-1,TRBV29-1,CSVRSSGSSGEQFF